This T cell receptor beta chain was sequenced during a study of blood T cells in healthy people across ages. Across the study: The capture of about one barcoded beta molecule per two T cells was achieved by template switching.

It was with a sample-barcoded 5' primer and a J-beta primer mix that a second PCR of roughly 7 to 12 cycles was run. TCRdb itself ran the 5' RACE reads through MiXCR, one entry per CDR3 protein. The sample comprises 1.5 million to 2 million distinct CDR3 sequences, under 30% of which are singletons, and 7.7% rests with the top ten. The sample holds a few counts of this clonotype. The CDR3 sequence is 18 residues long. Germline V gene sequence: CDR1 LGHNA, CDR2 YSLEER. V dropped 0 bases and J dropped 2 bases, with 17 bases sitting between them. The sequenced sample consisted of blood. The rearrangement links TRBV4-3 to TRBJ1-5; unclear D gene. The clonotype was recovered from a woman aged 25-40 years in good health. CDR3 amino acids: CASSQDRRAYKGNQPQHF. The CDR3 DNA follows: TGCGCCAGCAGCCAAGATCGTAGAGCTTACAAGGGCAATCAGCCCCAGCATTTT.